These 16 T cell receptor beta chains came from one sample sequenced in a study of glioma-infiltrating T cells after dendritic cell vaccination. Sequenced by immunoSEQ multiplex PCR; TCRdb stores in-frame clones only, minus some. The profile shows 85,000 to 100,000 clones, about 81% of them singletons. Sample time point: after dendritic cell vaccination, including at tumor progression/relapse. The input for sequencing was blood, taken after dendritic cell vaccination. The receptors come from a human donor with glioblastoma.

V usage is TRBV6-1 and J usage is TRBJ2-7, with D perhaps TRBD1 (6 bases). Germline CDR1 is MNHNS and CDR2 is SASEGT. The length of the CDR3 is 17 residues. The V end was cut by 3 bases, the J end by 2 bases, with 20 bases between. The CDR3 DNA is TGTGCCAGCAGTGATCCGCCTGACAGGCCGCATACCTACGAGCAGTACTTC. Translating gives CASSDPPDRPHTYEQYF.

About this clone: Germline and junction disagree at one end, which may indicate a read error. The rearrangement joins TRBV11-2 to TRBJ1-1, with D perhaps TRBD1 (6 bases). This CDR3 spans 16 amino acids. CDR1 SGHAT and CDR2 FQNNGV come from the germline V gene. This CDR3 reads CASSLEFSPGVASPSF. The CDR3 bases are TGTGCCAGCAGCTTAGAGTTTTCCCCAGGGGTGGCTTCACCGTCATTT.

This chain joins TRBV6-5 and TRBJ1-2, with 7 bases identical to TRBD1. Germline-derived CDR1 and CDR2 are MNHEY and SVGAGI. The CDR3 has 15 residues. With 2 bases clipped from V and 6 bases from J, the junction kept 9 bases outside the gene matches. CDR3 region: CASSYAPGQGDGYTF. The CDR3 coding sequence is TGTGCCAGCAGTTACGCCCCTGGGCAGGGGGATGGCTACACCTTC.

The CDR3 protein is CASSQRNMNTEAFF. CDR3 nucleotides: TGTGCCAGCAGCCAAAGAAACATGAACACTGAAGCTTTCTTT. The V and J genes are TRBV4-2 and TRBJ1-1, with no clear D. The CDR3 runs to 14 residues. CDR1 LGHNA and CDR2 YNFKEQ come from the germline V gene. The ends were cut back, 2 bases at V and 0 bases at J, with 7 bases in the middle.

The chain employs TRBV28 and TRBJ1-2; the D gene is possibly TRBD1 (6 bases). The V and J ends lost 6 bases and 3 bases respectively, with 14 bases between them. From germline, CDR1 is MDHEN and CDR2 SYDVKM. The CDR3 has 14 residues. CDR3 protein: CASRFRDMYYGYTF. The CDR3 region has the DNA TGTGCCAGCAGGTTCCGGGACATGTACTATGGCTACACCTTC.

This rearrangement joins TRBV4-1 to TRBJ1-6; TRBD1 is a possible D gene (6 bases). This CDR3 contains 15 residues. The ends were cut back, 3 bases at V and 6 bases at J, with 12 bases in the middle. Germline CDR1 reads MGHRA; CDR2 reads YSYEKL. The CDR3 DNA sequence: TGCGCCAGCAGCCACCCCCGGGGGGCTAATTCACCCCTCCACTTT. Translated, it gives CASSHPRGANSPLHF.

J is TRBJ1-5 and V is TRBV9, with TRBD1 as a possible D gene (6 bases). The CDR3 totals 17 residues. Trimming removed 8 bases from V and 5 bases from J, with 26 bases in between. Germline V gene sequence: CDR1 SGDLS, CDR2 YYNGEE. CDR3 sequence: CARTQSSNRETDQPQHF. CDR3 nucleotides: TGTGCCAGGACTCAGAGCTCCAACAGGGAGACGGATCAGCCCCAGCATTTT.

The chain uses TRBV5-1 and TRBJ1-3; no reliable D call. This CDR3 contains 14 residues. CDR1 is SGHRS and CDR2 is YFSETQ in the germline V gene. Trimming took off 1 base at V and 4 bases at J, with 9 bases between the two ends. The DNA of the CDR3 is TGCGCCAGCAGCTTGTCTACCGGGGGAAACACCATATATTTT. Encoded protein: CASSLSTGGNTIYF.

The chain has TRBV19 and TRBJ2-1, with D possibly TRBD2 on 5 matching bases. Germline lookup yields CDR1 LNHDA and CDR2 SQIVND (reference sequence). The CDR3 extends over 12 amino acids. V was shortened by 6 bases and J by 7 bases, with 10 bases between the two germline ends. The CDR3 bases are TGTGCCAGTAGCGGAGGTCTTAATGAGCAGTTCTTC. This codes for CASSGGLNEQFF.

The chain employs TRBV12-5 and TRBJ1-3, with D unclear. The V end was cut by 7 bases, the J end by 4 bases, with 11 bases between. This CDR3 contains 13 residues. Germline CDR1 reads LGHNT; CDR2 reads FRNRAP. The CDR3 loop is CASAPAGGNTIYF. The CDR3 region has the DNA TGTGCTAGTGCCCCGGCCGGGGGAAACACCATATATTTT.

The J gene is TRBJ2-3, the V gene TRBV25-1; a possible D gene is TRBD1 (5 bases). The CDR3 runs to 15 residues. CDR1 and CDR2 (germline): MGHDK, SYGVNS. V lost 10 bases to trimming and J lost 2 bases, with 19 bases between them. CDR3 sequence (DNA): TGTGCCACCCTCAGGGAAGTTACACACACAGATACGCAGTATTTT. Translating it yields CATLREVTHTDTQYF.

This clone was observed a few times. The genes are TRBV18 and TRBJ2-2; D is ambiguous. Deletions cut 4 bases from V and 2 bases from J, with 11 bases between. The CDR3 has 15 amino acids. Germline V gene sequence: CDR1 KGHSH, CDR2 LQKENI. This CDR3 reads CASSRVSGNTGELFF. The CDR3 DNA reads as TGTGCCAGCTCACGAGTATCAGGAAACACCGGGGAGCTGTTTTTT.

The chain links TRBV5-4 to TRBJ1-4; D is perhaps TRBD1 (5 bases). Germline V gene data show CDR1 as SGHNT and CDR2 as YYREEE (reference sequence). The CDR3 has 15 amino acids. Trimming left V 0 bases short and J 6 bases short, with 12 bases between. The CDR3 region has the DNA TGTGCCAGCAGCTTGGGACAGAGCCGGTATGAAAAACTGTTTTTT. Translation: CASSLGQSRYEKLFF.

The chain couples TRBV5-6 to TRBJ2-2; no reliable D call. V lost 2 bases and J lost 3, with 11 bases in between. The germline V gene encodes CDR1 SGHDT and CDR2 YYEEEE. This CDR3 has 15 residues. As DNA, the CDR3 is TGTGCCAGCAGCTTCGGTTTTGTTTACACCGGGGAGCTGTTTTTT. Its protein product is CASSFGFVYTGELFF.

The V call is TRBV27, the J call TRBJ1-1, with D maybe TRBD1 (6 bases). CDR1 is MNHEY, CDR2 SMNVEV, per germline (reference sequence). Deletions cut 6 bases from V and 3 bases from J, with 17 bases between. The CDR3 is 15 residues long. This chain's CDR3 is CASRGGRMKHTEAFF. Here the CDR3 DNA reads TGTGCCAGCAGGGGGGGGCGGATGAAACACACTGAAGCTTTCTTT.

This clone was counted once. This chain uses TRBV30 with TRBJ1-3; D is undetermined. The V end was cut by 5 bases, the J end by 3 bases, with 11 bases between. Looked up from germline, CDR1 is GTSNPN and CDR2 is SVGIG (reference sequence). The CDR3 is 13 residues long. The CDR3 reads CAWGIDYGNTIYF. Written as DNA, the CDR3 is TGTGCCTGGGGAATCGACTATGGAAACACCATATATTTT.